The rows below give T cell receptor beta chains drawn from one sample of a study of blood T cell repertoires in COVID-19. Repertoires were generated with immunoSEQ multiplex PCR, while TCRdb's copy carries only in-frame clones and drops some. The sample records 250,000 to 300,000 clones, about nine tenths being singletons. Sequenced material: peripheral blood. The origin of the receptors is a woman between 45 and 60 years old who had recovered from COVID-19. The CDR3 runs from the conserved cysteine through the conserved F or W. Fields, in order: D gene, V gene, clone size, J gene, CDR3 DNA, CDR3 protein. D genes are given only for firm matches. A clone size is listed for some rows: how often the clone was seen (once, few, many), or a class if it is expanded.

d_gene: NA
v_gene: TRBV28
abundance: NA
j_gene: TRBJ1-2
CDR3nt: TGTGCCAGCAGTTTAGGAGGGGAAGATAACTATGGCTACACCTTC
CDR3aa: CASSLGGEDNYGYTF

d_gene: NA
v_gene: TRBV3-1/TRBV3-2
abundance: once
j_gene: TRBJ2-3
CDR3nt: TGTGCCAGCAGCCCCAGGGCCGGCAGAAAACGTACAGATACGCAGTATTTT
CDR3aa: CASSPRAGRKRTDTQYF

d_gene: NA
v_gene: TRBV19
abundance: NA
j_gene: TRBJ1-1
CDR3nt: TGTGCCAGTAGTATAGGGAGGGGTACTGAAGCTTTCTTT
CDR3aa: CASSIGRGTEAFF

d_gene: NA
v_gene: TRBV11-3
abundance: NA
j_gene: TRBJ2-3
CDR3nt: TGTGCCAGCAGCCCGGGGACAATTTTAAGCACAGATACGCAGTATTTT
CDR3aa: CASSPGTILSTDTQYF

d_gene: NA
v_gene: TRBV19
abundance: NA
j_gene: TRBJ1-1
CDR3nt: TGTGCCAGTAGTATTCGAGGGCTTGAAGCTTTCTTT
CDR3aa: CASSIRGLEAFF

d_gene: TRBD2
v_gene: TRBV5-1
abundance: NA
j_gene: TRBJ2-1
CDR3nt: TGCGCCAGCACTCCAGCGGGAGGGCGAAATGAGCAGTTCTTC
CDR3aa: CASTPAGGRNEQFF

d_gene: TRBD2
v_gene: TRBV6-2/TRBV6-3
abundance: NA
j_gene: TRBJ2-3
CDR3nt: TGTGCCAGCAGTTGGACTAAGGGGACTAGCGGGGGGCCCCGCACAGATACGCAGTATTTT
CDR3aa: CASSWTKGTSGGPRTDTQYF

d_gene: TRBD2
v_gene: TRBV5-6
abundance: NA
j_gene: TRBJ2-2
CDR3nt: TGTGCCAGCAGCTTGGGGCTAGCGGGGCGTACCGAGGAGCTGTTTTTT
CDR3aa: CASSLGLAGRTEELFF

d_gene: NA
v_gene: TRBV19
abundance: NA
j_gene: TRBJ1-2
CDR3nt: TGTGCCAGTAGTGAACAAGCAGGAACCACTAACTATGGCTACACCTTC
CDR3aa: CASSEQAGTTNYGYTF

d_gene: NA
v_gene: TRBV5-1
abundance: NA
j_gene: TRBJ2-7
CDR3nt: TGCGCCAGCAGCTTGGTGTCAGGCTCCTACGAGCAGTACTTC
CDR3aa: CASSLVSGSYEQYF

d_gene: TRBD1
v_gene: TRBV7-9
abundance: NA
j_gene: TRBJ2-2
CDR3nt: TGTGCCAGCAGCTTCTCCAGGACAGGGGCGAAGATCACCGGGGAGCTGTTTTTT
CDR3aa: CASSFSRTGAKITGELFF

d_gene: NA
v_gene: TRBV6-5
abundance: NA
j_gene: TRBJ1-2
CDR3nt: TGTGCCAGCAGTACAGAGGGTGGCTACACCTTC
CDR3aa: CASSTEGGYTF

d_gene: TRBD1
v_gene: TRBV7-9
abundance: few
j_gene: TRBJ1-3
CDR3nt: TGTGCCAGCAGCTTGACAGGGGCTGGAAACACCATATATTTT
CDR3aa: CASSLTGAGNTIYF

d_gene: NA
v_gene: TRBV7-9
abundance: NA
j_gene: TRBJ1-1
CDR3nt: TGTGCCAGCAGCTCTCAGGTGAACACTGAAGCTTTCTTT
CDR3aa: CASSSQVNTEAFF

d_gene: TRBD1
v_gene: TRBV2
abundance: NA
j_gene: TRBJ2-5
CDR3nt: TGTGCCAGCAGTAGGGACAGGGGGGCGGAGACCCAGTACTTC
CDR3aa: CASSRDRGAETQYF

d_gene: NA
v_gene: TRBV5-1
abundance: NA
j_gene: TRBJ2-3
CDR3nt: TGCGCCAGCAGCTCCAACAGGGCCTCCCGAAGACCAGATACGCAGTATTTT
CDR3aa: CASSSNRASRRPDTQYF

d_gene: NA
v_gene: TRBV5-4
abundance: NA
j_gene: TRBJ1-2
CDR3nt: TGTGCCAGCAGCTCCTTACAGCTACTCGTGAACTATGGCTACACCTTC
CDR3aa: CASSSLQLLVNYGYTF

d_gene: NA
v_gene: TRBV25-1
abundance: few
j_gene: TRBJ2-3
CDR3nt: TGTGCCAGCAGTGAGGCTCCCACAGATACGCAGTATTTT
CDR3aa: CASSEAPTDTQYF

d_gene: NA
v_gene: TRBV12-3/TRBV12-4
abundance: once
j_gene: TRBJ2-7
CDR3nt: TGTGCCAGCAGTTTACAGGGGAGAGAGCAGTACTTC
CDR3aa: CASSLQGREQYF

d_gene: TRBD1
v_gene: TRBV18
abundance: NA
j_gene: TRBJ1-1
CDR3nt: TGTGCCAGCTCACCATCAAAACAGGGGGCCTGGGCTGAAGCTTTCTTT
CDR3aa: CASSPSKQGAWAEAFF

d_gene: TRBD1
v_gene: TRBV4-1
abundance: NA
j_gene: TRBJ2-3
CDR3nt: TGCGCCAGCAGCCAAGATATACAGGGGGCTTCAGATACGCAGTATTTT
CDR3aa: CASSQDIQGASDTQYF

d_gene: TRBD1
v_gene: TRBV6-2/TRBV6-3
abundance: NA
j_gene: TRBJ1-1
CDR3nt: TGTGCCAGCAGTTATAAACAGGGGAGCCTTGGGGAAGCTTTCTTT
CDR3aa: CASSYKQGSLGEAFF

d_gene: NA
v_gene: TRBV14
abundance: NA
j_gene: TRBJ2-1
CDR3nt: TGTGCCAGCGCGCAGAGGCATGGGCAGTTCTTC
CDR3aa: CASAQRHGQFF

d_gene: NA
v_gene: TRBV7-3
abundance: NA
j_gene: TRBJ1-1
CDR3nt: TGTGCCAGCAGTATCCAGAGGGACACTGAAGCTTTCTTT
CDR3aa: CASSIQRDTEAFF

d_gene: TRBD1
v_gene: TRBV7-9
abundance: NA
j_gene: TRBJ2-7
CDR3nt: TGTGCCAGCAGCTTAGAAGGGACAGGGGCCTACGAGCAGTACTTC
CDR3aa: CASSLEGTGAYEQYF

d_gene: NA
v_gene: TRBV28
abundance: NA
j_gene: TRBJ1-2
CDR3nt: TGTGCCAGCAGCCTGGGGCAGGTCTATGGCTACACCTTC
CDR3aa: CASSLGQVYGYTF

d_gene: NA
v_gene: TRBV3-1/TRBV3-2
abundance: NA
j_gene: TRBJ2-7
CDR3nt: TGTGCCAGCAGCCAAGCGGCAGGGATAACCTACGAGCAGTACTTC
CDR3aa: CASSQAAGITYEQYF

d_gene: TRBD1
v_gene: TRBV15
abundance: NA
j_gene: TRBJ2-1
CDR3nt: TGTGCCACCGGGACAGGGGGTTACAATGAGCAGTTCTTC
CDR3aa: CATGTGGYNEQFF

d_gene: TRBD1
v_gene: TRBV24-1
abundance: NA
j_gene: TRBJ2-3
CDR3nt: TGTGCCACCAGTGTAGGGACAGGGACGGATACGCAGTATTTT
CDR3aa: CATSVGTGTDTQYF

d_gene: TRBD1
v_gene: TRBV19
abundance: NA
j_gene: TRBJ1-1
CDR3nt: TGTGCCAGTAGTAGAGGCGGGACAGGGAGCACTGAAGCTTTCTTT
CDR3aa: CASSRGGTGSTEAFF

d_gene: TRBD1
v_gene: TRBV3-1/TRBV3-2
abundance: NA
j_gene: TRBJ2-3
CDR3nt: TGTGCCAGCAGCCCCCGGACAGGCACTAGCACAGATACGCAGTATTTT
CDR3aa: CASSPRTGTSTDTQYF

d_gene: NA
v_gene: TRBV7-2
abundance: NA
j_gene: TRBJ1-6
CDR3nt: TGTGCCAGCAGCTTTACCGGGACTACTTCACCCCTCCACTTT
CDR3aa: CASSFTGTTSPLHF

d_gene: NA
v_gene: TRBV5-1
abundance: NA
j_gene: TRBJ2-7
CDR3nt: TGCGCCAGCAGCCCGGAGGGGACCTACGAGCAGTACTTC
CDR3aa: CASSPEGTYEQYF

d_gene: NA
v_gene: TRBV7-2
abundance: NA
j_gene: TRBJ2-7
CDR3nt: TGTGCCAGCAGAGATGGCGGACTGGGTTACGAGCAGTACTTC
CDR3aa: CASRDGGLGYEQYF

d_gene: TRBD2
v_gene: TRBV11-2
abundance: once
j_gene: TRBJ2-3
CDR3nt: TGTGCCAGCAGCTTAGGATCGTTAGCGGGGAGGGGCACAGATACGCAGTATTTT
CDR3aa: CASSLGSLAGRGTDTQYF

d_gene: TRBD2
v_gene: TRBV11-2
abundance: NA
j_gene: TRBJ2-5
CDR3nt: TGTGCCAGCAGCTCCCTAGCGGGGGGGCTGGAGACCCAGTACTTC
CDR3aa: CASSSLAGGLETQYF

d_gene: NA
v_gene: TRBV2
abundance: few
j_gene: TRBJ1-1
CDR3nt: TGTGCCAGCCATAGCTACACTGAAGCTTTCTTT
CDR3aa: CASHSYTEAFF

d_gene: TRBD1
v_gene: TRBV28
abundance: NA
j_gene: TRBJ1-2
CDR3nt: TGTGCCAGCAGTCGGCTCGGGACAGCCAGCCACTATGGCTACACCTTC
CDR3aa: CASSRLGTASHYGYTF

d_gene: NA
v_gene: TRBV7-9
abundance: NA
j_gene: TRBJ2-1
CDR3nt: TGTGCCAGCAACCCCCTGGACTCGGCCGATGAGCAGTTCTTC
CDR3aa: CASNPLDSADEQFF

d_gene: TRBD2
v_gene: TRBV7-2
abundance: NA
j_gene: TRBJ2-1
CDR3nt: TGTGCCAGCAGCGTGTTAGCGGGAGGGCCCTACAATGAGCAGTTCTTC
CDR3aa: CASSVLAGGPYNEQFF

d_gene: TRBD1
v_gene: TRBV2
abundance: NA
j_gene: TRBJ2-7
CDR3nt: TGTGCCAGCAGTGGGACAGGGGGCGGAGAGCAGTACTTC
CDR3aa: CASSGTGGGEQYF

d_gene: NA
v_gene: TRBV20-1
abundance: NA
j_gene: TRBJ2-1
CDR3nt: TGCAGTGCTAGTAAGGGGTGGTATTACAATGAGCAGTTCTTC
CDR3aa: CSASKGWYYNEQFF

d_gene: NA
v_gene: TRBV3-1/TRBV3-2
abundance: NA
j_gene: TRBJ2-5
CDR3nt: TGTGCCAGCTCGGAGAACCAAGAGACCCAGTACTTC
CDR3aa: CASSENQETQYF

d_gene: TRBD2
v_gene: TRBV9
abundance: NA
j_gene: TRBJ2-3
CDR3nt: TGTGCCAGCAGCCCAAGACTAGCATCGGTTAGCACAGATACGCAGTATTTT
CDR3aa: CASSPRLASVSTDTQYF

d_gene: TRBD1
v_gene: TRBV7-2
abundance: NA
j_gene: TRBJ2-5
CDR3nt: TGTGCCAGCAGCTTAGGGGGGACAGGGCTAGAGACCCAGTACTTC
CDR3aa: CASSLGGTGLETQYF

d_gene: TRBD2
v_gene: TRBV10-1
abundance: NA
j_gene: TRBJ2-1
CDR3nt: TGCGCCAGCAGTGACCCCTCTCCCGGGACTAGCGGGGGACTGCACTCCTACAATGAGCAGTTCTTC
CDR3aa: CASSDPSPGTSGGLHSYNEQFF

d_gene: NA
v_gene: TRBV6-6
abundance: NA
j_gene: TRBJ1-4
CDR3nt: TGTGCCAGCACCGACCAGGGTCATGAAAAACTGTTTTTT
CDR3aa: CASTDQGHEKLFF

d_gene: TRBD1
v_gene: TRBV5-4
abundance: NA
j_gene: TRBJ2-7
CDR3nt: TGTGCCAGCAGCTCTACCGGACAGGGGGCTAACGAGCAGTACTTC
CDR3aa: CASSSTGQGANEQYF

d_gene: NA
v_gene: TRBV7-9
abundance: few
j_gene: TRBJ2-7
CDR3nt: TGTGCCAGCAGCGTCCGGAGCGGCCCCTCCTACGAGCAGTACTTC
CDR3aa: CASSVRSGPSYEQYF

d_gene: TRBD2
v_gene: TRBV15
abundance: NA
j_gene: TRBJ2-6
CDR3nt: TGTGCCACCCGGGAGGCCTCTGGGGCCAACGTCCTGACTTTC
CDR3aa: CATREASGANVLTF